The next 10 T cell receptor beta chains were all read from a single sample in a study of vaccination and CD4 T cells after COVID-19. Treatment indicated: 10-day PBMC culture with coronavirus spike peptide pools or control peptides (ViraFEST assay). Their antigens remain unidentified. Cultured CD4+ T cells had their DNA profiled by the Oncomine TCR Beta short-read assay. TCRdb reprocessed the PCR reads with MiXCR, giving one entry per CDR3 protein. The sample shows fewer than 25,000 distinct CDR3 sequences, 35% to 40% of them seen only once. Sequenced material: CD4+ T cells from blood, cultured in vitro, taken before SARS-CoV-2 vaccination. The receptor source for this set is a human donor who received a COVID-19 vaccine.

This clonotype qualifies as medium-sized. The V gene is TRBV7-8, the J gene TRBJ2-1, with 7 positions matching TRBD2. Germline V lookup: CDR1 SGHVS, CDR2 FQNEAQ. V shed 5 bases and J 10 bases; nucleotides not matched to a gene: 5. The CDR3 loop spans 12 amino acids. As DNA, the CDR3 is TGTGCCAGCAGCCCCTCTAGCGGAGAGCAGTTCTTC. The encoded protein is CASSPSSGEQFF.

This clonotype was counted a few times. J is TRBJ2-1 and V is TRBV10-1; 11 positions agree with TRBD2. Germline V CDR1 and CDR2: WNHNN, SYGVQD (reference sequence). This CDR3 spans 15 amino acids. V shed 4 bases and J 3 bases; nucleotides not matched to a gene: 2. CDR3 coding DNA: TGCGCCAGCAGTGTCGGGACTAGCGGCTACAATGAGCAGTTCTTC. Translation: CASSVGTSGYNEQFF.

This clonotype was counted between two and nine times. The chain is built from TRBV20-1 and TRBJ1-2; a weak D match, TRBD1 (5 bases). This CDR3 is 12 amino acids long. V lost 7 bases, J lost 5 bases, and 14 bases lay in between. Germline CDR1 reads DFQATT; CDR2 reads SNEGSKA (reference sequence). DNA for the CDR3: TGCAGTGGGGGGGAGCTCGCATATGGCTACACCTTC. It encodes CSGGELAYGYTF.

This clonotype was observed a few times. CDR3 sequence (DNA): TGTGCCAGCAGGGATGGACAGGGTAAAACTGAAGCTTTCTTT. Protein product: CASRDGQGKTEAFF. This chain connects TRBV2 to TRBJ1-1, with 8 bases matching TRBD1. Germline CDR1 reads SNHLY; CDR2 reads FYNNEI. Losses at the gene ends were 6 bases for V and 5 bases for J; bases not matched to a gene: 8. The CDR3 spans 14 residues.

This clonotype was seen only once. This chain joins TRBV5-1 and TRBJ1-1; the match to TRBD1 covers 8 bases. Germline V CDR1 and CDR2: SGHRS, YFSETQ. After removal of 4 bases from V and 0 bases from J, the junction contained 11 bases not matched to a gene. The CDR3 consists of 17 residues. The CDR3 sequence is CASSTGQGKLVNTEAFF. The CDR3 DNA reads TGCGCCAGCAGCACCGGACAGGGAAAACTTGTGAACACTGAAGCTTTCTTT.

The chain employs TRBV24-1 and TRBJ2-1, with no clear D. With 2 bases removed from V and 0 bases from J, the gap between germline ends came to 13 bases. Germline V gene sequence: CDR1 KGHDR, CDR2 SFDVKD. The CDR3 consists of 17 residues. The CDR3 region is CATSDSYMGSSYNEQFF. The CDR3 nucleotides are TGTGCCACCAGTGATTCCTACATGGGAAGCTCCTACAATGAGCAGTTCTTC.

The CDR3 nucleotides are TGCAGTGCTAGAGGACAGGTTATCTCCTACGAGCAGTACTTC. Its protein is CSARGQVISYEQYF. This chain links TRBV20-1 with TRBJ2-7; D is perhaps TRBD1 (6 bases). This CDR3 contains 14 residues. The germline V and J ends were trimmed by 1 base and 0 bases, with 10 bases remaining between them. Germline CDR1 DFQATT, CDR2 SNEGSKA (reference sequence).

The rearrangement joins TRBV6-5 to TRBJ1-2, with TRBD1 as a possible D gene (5 bases). The germline V gene has CDR1 MNHEY and CDR2 SVGAGI. CDR3 length equals 17 residues. Trimming cost V 4 bases and J 5 bases, with 23 bases left between them. The CDR3 nucleotides are TGTGCCAGCAGTTCAGAACGGGACGGAAAAAGACGGTATGGCTACACCTTC. This sequence encodes CASSSERDGKRRYGYTF.

This clonotype has only a few counts. The V and J genes are TRBV7-9 and TRBJ2-3, with 12 bases matching TRBD2. V lost 4 bases, J lost 3 bases, and 8 bases stayed unmatched. Germline V gene sequence: CDR1 SEHNR, CDR2 FQNEAQ (reference sequence). There are 17 residues in the CDR3. The CDR3 region has the DNA TGTGCCAGCAGCTCAGGACTAGCGGGGCGGAGTACAGATACGCAGTATTTT. This sequence encodes CASSSGLAGRSTDTQYF.

This clonotype was seen more than once but under ten times. The V and J genes are TRBV20-1 and TRBJ2-3, with TRBD1 identical over 12 bases. Trimming cost V 5 bases and J 4 bases; bases outside gene matches: 7. Germline V gives CDR1 DFQATT, CDR2 SNEGSKA (reference sequence). This CDR3 is 15 amino acids long. For the CDR3, the DNA is TGCAGTGCTCCCGTCGGGACAGGGGGCGCAGATACGCAGTATTTT. This gives the protein CSAPVGTGGADTQYF.